The TCR beta chain described here comes from a study of glioma-infiltrating T cells. This clonotype has a handful of counts. Its antigen is unknown. Findings and caveats of the study: Above-expected tissue-blood divergence occurred in all gliomas, most in low-grade ones. Tissue and blood shared very few CDR3 sequences.

V trimming: 6 bases; J trimming: 5 bases; junction bases outside the gene matches: 4. The CDR3 covers 13 residues. Germline CDR1 SQVTM, CDR2 ANQGSEA. The iRepertoire nested amplicon-rescue multiplex PCR amplified TCR alpha and beta CDR3s from RNA. Tissue mRNA or PBMC total RNA, about 90-400 ng, went into one-step reverse transcription and amplification. Using its own MiXCR run on the multiplex PCR reads, TCRdb lists one record per CDR3 protein. The sample shows about 190,000 distinct CDR3 sequences, 32% of them seen only once. V usage is TRBV29-1 and J usage is TRBJ1-4; 9 nucleotides match TRBD1. Sequenced material: glioma tissue, nonneoplastic brain tissue, or PBMCs (not recorded which). The sequence was obtained from a human donor with low-grade glioma or glioblastoma, undergoing nonglioma brain surgery, or in good health (not recorded which). Here the CDR3 reads CSVGQGINEKLFF. CDR3 nucleotide sequence: TGCAGCGTGGGACAGGGCATCAATGAAAAACTGTTTTTT.